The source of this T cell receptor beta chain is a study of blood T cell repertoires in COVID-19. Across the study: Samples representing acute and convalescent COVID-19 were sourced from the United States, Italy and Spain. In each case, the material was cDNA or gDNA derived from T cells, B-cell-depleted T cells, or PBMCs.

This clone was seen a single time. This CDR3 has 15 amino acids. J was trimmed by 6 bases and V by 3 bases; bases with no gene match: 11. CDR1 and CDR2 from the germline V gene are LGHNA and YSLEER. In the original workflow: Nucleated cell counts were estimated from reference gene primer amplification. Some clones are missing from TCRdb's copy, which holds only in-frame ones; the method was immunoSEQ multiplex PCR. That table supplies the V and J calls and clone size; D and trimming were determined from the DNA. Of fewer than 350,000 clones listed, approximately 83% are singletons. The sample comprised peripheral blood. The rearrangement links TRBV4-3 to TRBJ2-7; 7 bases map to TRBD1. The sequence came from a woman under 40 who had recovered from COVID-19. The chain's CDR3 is CASSHHTGDGSEQYF. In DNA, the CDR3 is TGCGCCAGCAGCCACCACACAGGGGATGGGTCCGAGCAGTACTTC.